One sample yielded the 31 T cell receptor beta chains listed below, sequenced in a study of identical twins. In TCRdb, the 5' RACE reads were re-called with MiXCR into one record per CDR3 protein. The sample has about 280,000 distinct CDR3 sequences, about 8% seen once. This sample also belongs to another study, concerning yellow fever vaccine responses in identical twins.

The specimen was memory (CD45RO+) T cells sorted from blood. The receptor set was obtained from a woman younger than 30 in good health.

The rearrangement uses TRBV5-1 and TRBJ2-5; TRBD1 might be the D (5 bases). The CDR3 is made up of 13 amino acids. V was shortened by 5 bases and J by 5 bases, with 13 bases between the two germline ends. The germline V gene encodes CDR1 SGHRS and CDR2 YFSETQ. In DNA, the CDR3 is TGCGCCAGCAGTCAGCAGGGCTGGGAGACCCAGTACTTC. Its translation: CASSQQGWETQYF.

This clonotype came up many times. This chain uses TRBV10-3 with TRBJ2-2; 7 bases are shared with TRBD2. Looked up from germline, CDR1 is ENHRY and CDR2 is SYGVKD. With 6 bases clipped from V and 4 bases from J, the junction kept 11 bases outside the gene matches. This CDR3 region has 16 residues. CDR3 loop: CAISGALAEATGELFF. Written as DNA, the CDR3 is TGTGCCATCAGCGGGGCTCTAGCGGAGGCCACCGGGGAGCTGTTTTTT.

The sample holds many counts of this clonotype. The gene calls are TRBV7-7 and TRBJ2-5; D tentatively fits TRBD1 or TRBD2 (5 bases each). The germline CDR1 and CDR2 sequences are SSHAT and FNYEAQ (reference sequence). This CDR3 comprises 15 residues. V was pared by 1 base and J by 1 base, with 10 bases between. The CDR3 bases are TGTGCCAGCAGCTTAGGGGGGAACCTCCAAGAGACCCAGTACTTC. It yields the protein CASSLGGNLQETQYF.

This clonotype was detected a few times. This chain connects TRBV6-5 to TRBJ2-3, with no clear D. Trimming shortened V by 4 bases and J by 6 bases, and 14 bases separated the two germline ends. The CDR3 is made up of 14 amino acids. Germline-derived CDR1 and CDR2 are MNHEY and SVGAGI. The chain's CDR3 is CASSWKSRGDTQYF. The CDR3 DNA follows: TGTGCCAGCAGTTGGAAATCCCGTGGGGATACGCAGTATTTT.

In this sample, this clonotype turned up once. The chain has TRBV5-5 and TRBJ2-2; D is unresolved. The CDR3 has 14 amino acids. The ends were cut back, 3 bases at V and 7 bases at J, with 13 bases in the middle. Looked up from germline, CDR1 is SGHKS and CDR2 is YYEKEE (reference sequence). CDR3 nucleotide sequence: TGTGCCAGCAGCTGGGGTCTAGAGATCGGGGAGCTGTTTTTT. Translated, it gives CASSWGLEIGELFF.

Many counts were recorded for this clonotype. The gene calls are TRBV3-1 and TRBJ1-2; the D gene is possibly TRBD1 (5 bases). The V and J ends lost 2 bases and 4 bases respectively, with 20 bases between them. Per the germline V gene, CDR1 is LGHDT and CDR2 is YNNKEL (reference sequence). This CDR3 has 17 residues. CDR3 residues: CASSQRGTTLQVYGYTF. Written as DNA, the CDR3 is TGTGCCAGCAGCCAACGCGGGACTACCTTGCAGGTCTATGGCTACACCTTC.

The sample holds a few counts of this clonotype. CDR3 coding DNA: TGCAGTGCCGAGAGGGGGGCGAACACCGGGGAGCTGTTTTTT. Its translation is CSAERGANTGELFF. This sequence joins TRBV20-1 and TRBJ2-2; either TRBD1 or TRBD2 may fit D (6 bases each). The CDR3 sequence is 14 residues long. Germline values: CDR1 DFQATT, CDR2 SNEGSKA (reference sequence). V dropped 6 bases and J dropped 0 bases, with 11 bases sitting between them.

The CDR3 nucleotides read TGTGCCAGCAGCTTGGAATTCGGGACTAATGAAAAACTGTTTTTT. It yields the protein CASSLEFGTNEKLFF. V is TRBV7-6 and J is TRBJ1-4; no reliable D call. V gave up 3 bases and J gave up 2 bases, with 10 bases separating them. The CDR3 extends over 15 amino acids. Germline assignment: CDR1 SGHVS and CDR2 FNYEAQ.

The chain recombines TRBV2 with TRBJ1-6; D might be TRBD1 (6 bases). V was cut by 5 bases and J by 9 bases, with 8 bases left in between. The CDR3 has 12 residues. Germline V gene data show CDR1 as SNHLY and CDR2 as FYNNEI. In DNA form, the CDR3 reads TGTGCCAGCAGTACAGGGAGTTCACCCCTCCACTTT. This codes for CASSTGSSPLHF.

This chain connects TRBV3-1 to TRBJ2-1; no clear D. The V gene's germline CDR1 is LGHDT and CDR2 YNNKEL (reference sequence). Trimming removed 1 base at V and 5 bases at J, with 6 bases between. This CDR3 region has 13 residues. CDR3 bases: TGTGCCAGCAGCCAAGGCCAGAACAATGAGCAGTTCTTC. This sequence encodes CASSQGQNNEQFF.

The table lists this clonotype with many counts. The V gene is TRBV28, the J gene TRBJ2-7, with D tentatively TRBD1 (5 bases). Germline V gene lookup returns CDR1 MDHEN and CDR2 SYDVKM. The V and J ends lost 1 base and 2 bases respectively, with 6 bases between them. The CDR3 runs to 13 residues. CDR3 bases: TGTGCCAGCAGTTTATCAGGGCCCTACGAGCAGTACTTC. This translates into CASSLSGPYEQYF.

This clonotype was found many times. The rearrangement uses TRBV6-1 and TRBJ2-7; possibly TRBD1 or TRBD2 for D (5 bases each). Germline lookup yields CDR1 MNHNS and CDR2 SASEGT. The CDR3 spans 15 residues. Between the trimmed V and J ends, which lost 2 bases and 2 bases, there was a span of 13 bases. CDR3 region: CASSETGDGAYEQYV. CDR3 DNA: TGTGCCAGCAGTGAAACTGGGGACGGTGCCTACGAGCAGTACGTC.

This clonotype showed up just a few times. The chain uses TRBV27 and TRBJ2-3; 9 positions agree with TRBD2. Germline loops: CDR1 MNHEY, CDR2 SMNVEV (reference sequence). After removal of 6 bases from V and 4 bases from J, the junction contained 5 bases not matched to a gene. This CDR3 is 14 amino acids long. CDR3 bases: TGTGCCAGCAGACAAGCGGGAGGAGCAGATACGCAGTATTTT. Protein product: CASRQAGGADTQYF.

This clonotype came up a few times. The V and J genes are TRBV28 and TRBJ1-1, with TRBD1 matching 8 bases. Germline assignment: CDR1 MDHEN and CDR2 SYDVKM. Trimming removed 5 bases from V and 0 bases from J; junction bases left unmatched: 5. The CDR3 totals 15 residues. CDR3 nucleotide sequence: TGTGCCAGCAGTACGGGACAGGCCCTGAACACTGAAGCTTTCTTT. This codes for CASSTGQALNTEAFF.

This clonotype was observed a handful of times. The rearrangement uses TRBV9 and TRBJ1-1; possible D gene TRBD1, 6 bases. The V end was cut by 1 base, the J end by 6 bases, with 16 bases between. Germline V gene lookup returns CDR1 SGDLS and CDR2 YYNGEE. The CDR3 has 15 amino acids. In DNA, the CDR3 is TGTGCCAGCAGCGTACTGGTGGGGGGCCCCGCTGAAGCTTTCTTT. The encoded protein is CASSVLVGGPAEAFF. Drawing the rest from reference TRBV9 and TRBJ1-1, the complete variable domain is DSGVTQTPKHLITATGQRVTLRCSPRSGDLSVYWYQQSLDQGLQFLIQYYNGEERAKGNILERFSAQQFPDLHSELNLSSLELGDSALYFCASSVLVGGPAEAFFGQGTRLTVV.

This clonotype was detected only a few times. The rearrangement links TRBV5-1 to TRBJ2-5; TRBD2 agrees at 12 bases. Germline CDR1 reads SGHRS; CDR2 reads YFSETQ. This CDR3 spans 16 amino acids. Trimming cost V 4 bases and J 5 bases; bases outside gene matches: 9. The CDR3 coding sequence is TGCGCCAGCAGCCCAGAGACTAGCGGGAGAGGGGAGACCCAGTACTTC. Translating gives CASSPETSGRGETQYF.

There are many counts of this clonotype. The chain links TRBV20-1 to TRBJ2-3, with D possibly matching TRBD2 (6 bases). The CDR3 is made up of 15 amino acids. V was trimmed by 2 bases and J by 4 bases, leaving 16 bases between them. CDR1 is DFQATT and CDR2 is SNEGSKA in the germline V gene (reference sequence). CDR3 amino acids: CSARLPSERSDTQYF. The CDR3 DNA is TGCAGTGCTAGATTGCCTAGCGAGCGGTCAGATACGCAGTATTTT.

This clonotype was seen more than once but under ten times. The chain links TRBV5-4 to TRBJ2-3; perhaps D is TRBD1 or TRBD2 (5 bases each). This CDR3 spans 12 amino acids. Per germline, CDR1 SGHNT and CDR2 YYREEE (reference sequence). V was shortened by 3 bases and J by 7 bases, with 9 bases between the two germline ends. The CDR3, as DNA: TGTGCCAGCAGCTGGGACGCGAATACGCAGTATTTT. Translating it yields CASSWDANTQYF.

The chain couples TRBV4-2 to TRBJ2-5, with D perhaps TRBD1 or TRBD2 (5 bases each). Germline CDR1 LGHNA, CDR2 YNFKEQ. Trimming took 1 base from V and 2 from J, leaving 20 bases between them. The CDR3 contains 18 residues. The CDR3 here is CASSQATGKGFIQETQYF. Here the CDR3 DNA reads TGTGCCAGCAGCCAAGCCACCGGGAAGGGGTTCATACAAGAGACCCAGTACTTC.

This clonotype has ten or more counts. V usage is TRBV12-3 or TRBV12-4 and J usage is TRBJ2-3; D is unclear. This CDR3 comprises 14 residues. V was clipped by 3 bases and J by 5 bases, with 12 bases between them. The CDR3 protein is CASSLWEPGDTQYF. Here the CDR3 DNA reads TGTGCCAGCAGTTTGTGGGAACCGGGAGATACGCAGTATTTT.

This clonotype was counted between two and nine times. This sequence joins TRBV20-1 and TRBJ2-1; D is unresolved. The germline V and J ends were trimmed by 4 bases and 4 bases, with 2 bases remaining between them. Germline V gene sequence: CDR1 DFQATT, CDR2 SNEGSKA (reference sequence). The CDR3 runs to 10 residues. CDR3 bases: TGCAGTGCTAAATACAATGAGCAGTTCTTC. It specifies CSAKYNEQFF.

This clonotype has only one observation. V gene TRBV10-3 combines with J gene TRBJ2-7, with D possibly matching TRBD1 (6 bases). V lost 3 bases and J 1 base, leaving 10 bases between the germline ends. Germline V lookup: CDR1 ENHRY, CDR2 SYGVKD. The CDR3 runs to 14 residues. The CDR3 reads CAISDLDSSYEQYF. CDR3 DNA: TGTGCCATCAGTGACCTGGACAGTTCCTACGAGCAGTACTTC.

The sample holds many counts of this clonotype. This rearrangement joins TRBV5-1 to TRBJ1-5; D uncertain. The V gene lost 4 bases and the J gene lost 7 bases, with 21 bases spanning the gap. The CDR3 extends over 16 amino acids. Germline V gene lookup returns CDR1 SGHRS and CDR2 YFSETQ. The CDR3 loop reads CASSPAGIVAGQPQHF. In nucleotides, the CDR3 is TGCGCCAGCAGCCCCGCTGGAATTGTTGCGGGGCAGCCCCAGCATTTT.

This clonotype was recorded at least ten times. This chain joins TRBV12-3 or TRBV12-4 and TRBJ1-1, with 8 bases aligning to TRBD1. V trimming: 6 bases; J trimming: 6 bases; junction bases outside the gene matches: 3. The CDR3 is 12 amino acids. The CDR3, as DNA: TGTGCCAGCAGCCGCAGGGGGCCTGAAGCTTTCTTT. Its protein is CASSRRGPEAFF.

The table lists this clonotype with a few counts. The chain has TRBV18 and TRBJ2-5, with D possibly matching TRBD1 (6 bases). This CDR3 comprises 13 residues. V was clipped by 4 bases and J by 4 bases, with 10 bases between them. Germline loops: CDR1 KGHSH, CDR2 LQKENI. The CDR3 DNA reads as TGTGCCAGCTCACTGGACAGAGGAGAGACCCAGTACTTC. Its translation is CASSLDRGETQYF.

The rearrangement uses TRBV20-1 and TRBJ2-3; 10 nucleotides agree with TRBD2. V shed 4 bases and J 7 bases; nucleotides not matched to a gene: 5. This CDR3 comprises 13 residues. The germline CDR1 and CDR2 sequences are DFQATT and SNEGSKA (reference sequence). The chain's CDR3 is CSATGLAQNTQYF. The CDR3 DNA is TGCAGTGCTACGGGACTAGCGCAAAATACGCAGTATTTT.

This clonotype has a count of ten or more. The chain employs TRBV11-2 and TRBJ1-1; D uncertain. The CDR3 is 14 residues long. CDR1 and CDR2 from the germline V gene are SGHAT and FQNNGV. Trimming left V 1 base short and J 8 bases short, with 14 bases between. This chain's CDR3 is CASSLALRLGEAFF. DNA for the CDR3: TGTGCCAGCAGCTTAGCTTTACGCCTGGGAGAAGCTTTCTTT.

This clonotype was counted only a few times. The CDR3 spells CSARYGGAGHSTDTQYF. The CDR3 DNA sequence: TGCAGTGCTAGATACGGGGGGGCCGGCCATAGCACAGATACGCAGTATTTT. This sequence joins TRBV20-1 and TRBJ2-3, with TRBD2 identical over 8 bases. Germline V CDR1 and CDR2: DFQATT, SNEGSKA (reference sequence). CDR3 length: 17 residues. V dropped 2 bases and J dropped 0; count of bases not matched to a gene: 10.

This clonotype showed up just a few times. The V gene is TRBV2, the J gene TRBJ2-4; D may be TRBD1 (6 bases). Germline loops: CDR1 SNHLY, CDR2 FYNNEI. V was pared by 6 bases and J by 7 bases, with 13 bases between. The CDR3 length is 13 residues. CDR3 DNA sequence: TGTGCCAGCAGAGTACAGGGTTGGAACATTCAGTACTTC. Translation: CASRVQGWNIQYF.

The genes are TRBV28 and TRBJ1-6; no definite D call. Germline V lookup: CDR1 MDHEN, CDR2 SYDVKM. Trimming took off 6 bases at V and 5 bases at J, with 8 bases between the two ends. The CDR3 is made up of 13 amino acids. In nucleotides, the CDR3 is TGTGCCAGCAGCCGACACAATAATTCACCCCTCCACTTT. Its translation: CASSRHNNSPLHF.

This sequence joins TRBV12-3 or TRBV12-4 and TRBJ2-3, with 8 positions matching TRBD1. The CDR3 totals 16 residues. The trim removed 7 bases at V and 0 bases at J, leaving 9 bases unmatched. The CDR3 spells CASNQQGETSTDTQYF. CDR3 nucleotide sequence: TGTGCCAGCAATCAACAGGGGGAAACTAGCACAGATACGCAGTATTTT.